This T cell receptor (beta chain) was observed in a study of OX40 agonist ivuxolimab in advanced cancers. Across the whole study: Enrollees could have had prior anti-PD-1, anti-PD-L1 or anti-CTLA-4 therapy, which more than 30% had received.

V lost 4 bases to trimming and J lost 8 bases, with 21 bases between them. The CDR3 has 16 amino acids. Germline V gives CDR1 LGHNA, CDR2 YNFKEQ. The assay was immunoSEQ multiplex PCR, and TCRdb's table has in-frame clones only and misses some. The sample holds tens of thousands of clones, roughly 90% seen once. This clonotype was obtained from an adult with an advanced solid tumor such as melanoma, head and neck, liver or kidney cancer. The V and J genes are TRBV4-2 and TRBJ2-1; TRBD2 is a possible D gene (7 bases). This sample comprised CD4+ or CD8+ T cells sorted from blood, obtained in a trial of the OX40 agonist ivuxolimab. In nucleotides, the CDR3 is TGTGCCAGCAGCCTCGGGCGTGGGGGGGGGCCCCATGAGCAGTTCTTC. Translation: CASSLGRGGGPHEQFF.